The 6 T cell receptor beta chains listed next were all sequenced from one sample in a study of memory CD4+ T cells and cytomegalovirus serostatus. Single viable CD3+CD4+CD8-CD45RO+ cells were sorted as the memory CD4+ T cells. Measured with immunoSEQ multiplex PCR; TCRdb has only the in-frame clones, and not every one. The sample lists around 50,000 clones, about 73% occurring once. The sequencing input was memory CD4+ T cells from blood. Source of these receptors: an adult in good health and CMV-seronegative.

The chain employs TRBV6-5 and TRBJ1-5; D uncertain. The CDR3 is 15 residues long. Trimming pared 0 bases from V and 1 base from J, leaving 7 bases between. CDR1 and CDR2 (germline): MNHEY, SVGAGI. CDR3 residues: CASSYSVYSNQPQHF. The CDR3 DNA is TGTGCCAGCAGTTACTCGGTCTACAGCAATCAGCCCCAGCATTTT.

This chain uses TRBV7-2 with TRBJ2-1, with D perhaps assigned TRBD1 or TRBD2 (5 bases each). The CDR3 extends over 16 amino acids. Trimming cost V 0 bases and J 4 bases, with 13 bases left between them. CDR1 and CDR2 (germline): SGHTA, FQGNSA. CDR3 region: CASSLAWGTGYNEQFF. CDR3 coding DNA: TGTGCCAGCAGCTTAGCGTGGGGGACGGGTTACAATGAGCAGTTCTTC.

CDR3: CATSRGSYLLNNSPLHF. The CDR3 DNA reads as TGTGCCACCAGCAGAGGATCCTACCTATTAAATAATTCACCCCTCCACTTT. The rearrangement links TRBV15 to TRBJ1-6; no clear D gene. CDR3 length: 17 residues. Germline V CDR1 and CDR2: LNHNV, YYDKDF (reference sequence). The V end lost 1 base, the J end lost 5 bases, and 15 bases lay between the germline ends.

The chain couples TRBV6-5 to TRBJ2-7; tentative D call: TRBD2 (6 bases). Germline assignment: CDR1 MNHEY and CDR2 SVGAGI. The CDR3 consists of 13 residues. The ends were cut back, 5 bases at V and 4 bases at J, with 12 bases in the middle. This CDR3 is CASSPFSGYEQYF. The CDR3 DNA follows: TGTGCCAGCAGTCCTTTTAGCGGTTACGAGCAGTACTTC.

J is TRBJ2-5 and V is TRBV28; a weak D match, TRBD2 (5 bases). The germline gives CDR1 MDHEN, CDR2 SYDVKM. The CDR3 contains 15 residues. The V end lost 5 bases, the J end lost 0 bases, and 13 bases lay between the germline ends. The CDR3 DNA follows: TGTGCCAGCAGTCCCATCAGCGGCCACCAAGAGACCCAGTACTTC. Translating gives CASSPISGHQETQYF.

This chain uses TRBV9 with TRBJ1-1; no clear D. The germline V gene encodes CDR1 SGDLS and CDR2 YYNGEE. The CDR3 loop spans 15 amino acids. V lost 3 bases and J lost 7, with 19 bases in between. This CDR3 is CASSDRPGTEVEAFF. The DNA for the CDR3 is TGTGCCAGCAGCGACCGTCCGGGAACAGAGGTTGAAGCTTTCTTT.